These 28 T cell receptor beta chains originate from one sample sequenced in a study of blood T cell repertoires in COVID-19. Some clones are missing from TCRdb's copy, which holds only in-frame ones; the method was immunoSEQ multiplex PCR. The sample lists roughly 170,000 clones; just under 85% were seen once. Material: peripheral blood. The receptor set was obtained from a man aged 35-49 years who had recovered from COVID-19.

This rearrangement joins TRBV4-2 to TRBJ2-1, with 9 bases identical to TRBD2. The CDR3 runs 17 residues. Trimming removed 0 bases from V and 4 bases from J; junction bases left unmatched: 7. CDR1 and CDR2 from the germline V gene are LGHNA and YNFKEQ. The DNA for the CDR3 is TGTGCCAGCAGCCAAGAACCCCCAGCGGGGGGATACAATGAGCAGTTCTTC. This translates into CASSQEPPAGGYNEQFF.

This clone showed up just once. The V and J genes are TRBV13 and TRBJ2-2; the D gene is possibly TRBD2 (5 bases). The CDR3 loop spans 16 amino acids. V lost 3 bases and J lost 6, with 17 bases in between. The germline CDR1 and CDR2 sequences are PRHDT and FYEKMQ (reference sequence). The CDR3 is CASSFELGPNAGELFF. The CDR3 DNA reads TGTGCCAGCAGCTTCGAACTAGGCCCCAACGCCGGGGAGCTGTTTTTT. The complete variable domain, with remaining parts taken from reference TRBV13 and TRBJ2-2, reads AAGVIQSPRHLIKEKRETATLKCYPIPRHDTVYWYQQGPGQDPQFLISFYEKMQSDKGSIPDRFSAQQFSDYHSELNMSSLELGDSALYFCASSFELGPNAGELFFGEGSRLTVL.

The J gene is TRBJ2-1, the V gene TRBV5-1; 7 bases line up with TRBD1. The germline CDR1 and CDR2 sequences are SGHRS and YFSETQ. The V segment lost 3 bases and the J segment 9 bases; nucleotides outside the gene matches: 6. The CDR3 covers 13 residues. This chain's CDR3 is CASSSVQGSEQFF. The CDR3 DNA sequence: TGCGCCAGCAGCTCCGTACAGGGGAGTGAGCAGTTCTTC.

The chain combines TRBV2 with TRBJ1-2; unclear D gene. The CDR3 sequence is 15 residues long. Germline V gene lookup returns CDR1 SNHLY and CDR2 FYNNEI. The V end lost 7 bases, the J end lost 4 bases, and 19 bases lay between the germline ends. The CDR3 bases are TGTGCCAGCAAAAGAACGGAACAGTTTCGCTATGGCTACACCTTC. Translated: CASKRTEQFRYGYTF.

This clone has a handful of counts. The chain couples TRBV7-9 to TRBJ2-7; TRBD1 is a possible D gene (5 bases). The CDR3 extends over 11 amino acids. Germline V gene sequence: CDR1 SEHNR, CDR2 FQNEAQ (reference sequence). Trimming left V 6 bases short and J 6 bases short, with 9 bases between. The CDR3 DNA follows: TGTGCCAGCAGGCTAGGGGTCGAGCAGTACTTC. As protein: CASRLGVEQYF.

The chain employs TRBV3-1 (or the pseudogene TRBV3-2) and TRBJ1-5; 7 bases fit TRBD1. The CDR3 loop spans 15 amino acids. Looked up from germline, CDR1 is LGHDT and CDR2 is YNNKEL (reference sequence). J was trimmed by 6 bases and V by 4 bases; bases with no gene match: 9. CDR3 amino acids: CASSRRQGKGQPQHF. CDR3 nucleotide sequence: TGTGCCAGCAGCCGACGACAGGGAAAGGGTCAGCCCCAGCATTTT.

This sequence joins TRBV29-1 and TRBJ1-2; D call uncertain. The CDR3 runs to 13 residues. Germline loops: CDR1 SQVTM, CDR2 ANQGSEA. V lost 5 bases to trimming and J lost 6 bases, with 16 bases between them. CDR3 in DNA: TGCAGCGTTAAGGTGCCGGTTGCGGATGGCTACACCTTC. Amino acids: CSVKVPVADGYTF.

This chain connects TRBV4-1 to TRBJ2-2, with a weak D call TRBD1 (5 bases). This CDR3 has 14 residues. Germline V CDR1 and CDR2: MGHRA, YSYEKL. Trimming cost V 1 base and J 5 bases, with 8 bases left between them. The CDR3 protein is CASSQGQTTGELFF. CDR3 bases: TGCGCCAGCAGCCAAGGACAGACGACCGGGGAGCTGTTTTTT.

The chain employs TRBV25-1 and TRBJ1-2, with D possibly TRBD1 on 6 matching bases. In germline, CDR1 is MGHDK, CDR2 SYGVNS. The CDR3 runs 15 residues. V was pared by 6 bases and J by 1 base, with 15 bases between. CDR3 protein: CASSTTGPFNYGYTF. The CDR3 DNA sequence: TGTGCCAGCAGCACAACAGGGCCCTTTAACTATGGCTACACCTTC.

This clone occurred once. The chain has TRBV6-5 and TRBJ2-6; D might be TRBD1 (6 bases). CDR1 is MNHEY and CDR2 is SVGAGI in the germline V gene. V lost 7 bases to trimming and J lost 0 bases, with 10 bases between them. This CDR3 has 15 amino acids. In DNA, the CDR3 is TGTGCCAGCAAGTTCAGGGGCTCTGGGGCCAACGTCCTGACTTTC. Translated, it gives CASKFRGSGANVLTF.

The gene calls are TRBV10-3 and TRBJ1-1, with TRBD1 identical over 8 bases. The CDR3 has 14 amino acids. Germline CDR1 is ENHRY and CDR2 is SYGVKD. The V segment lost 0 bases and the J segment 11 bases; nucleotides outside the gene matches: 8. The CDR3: CAISESNVGQGAFF. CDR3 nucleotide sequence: TGTGCCATCAGTGAGTCGAACGTAGGACAGGGTGCTTTCTTT.

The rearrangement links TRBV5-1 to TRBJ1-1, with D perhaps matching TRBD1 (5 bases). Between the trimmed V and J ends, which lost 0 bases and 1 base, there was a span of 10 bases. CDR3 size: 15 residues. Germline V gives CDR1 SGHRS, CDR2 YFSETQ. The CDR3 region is CASSLGGARNTEAFF. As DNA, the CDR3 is TGCGCCAGCAGCTTGGGTGGGGCGAGGAACACTGAAGCTTTCTTT.

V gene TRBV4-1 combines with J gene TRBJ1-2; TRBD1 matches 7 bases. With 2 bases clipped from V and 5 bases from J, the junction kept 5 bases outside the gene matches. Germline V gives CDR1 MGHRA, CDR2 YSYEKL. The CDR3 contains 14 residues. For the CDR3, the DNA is TGCGCCAGCAGCCAAACAGGGGTAGGGTATGGCTACACCTTC. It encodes CASSQTGVGYGYTF.

In DNA form, the CDR3 reads TGCAGCGCGTTAGCGAGAAGCACAGATACGCAGTATTTT. Protein sequence: CSALARSTDTQYF. This chain joins TRBV29-1 and TRBJ2-3; D may be TRBD2 (5 bases). CDR1 is SQVTM, CDR2 ANQGSEA, per germline. V dropped 7 bases and J dropped 0 bases, with 11 bases sitting between them. This CDR3 has 13 amino acids.

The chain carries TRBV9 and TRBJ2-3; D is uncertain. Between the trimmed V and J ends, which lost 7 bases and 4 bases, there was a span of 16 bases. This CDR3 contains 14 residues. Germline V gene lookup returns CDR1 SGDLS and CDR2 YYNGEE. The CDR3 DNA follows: TGTGCCAGCGGTTCTGGAGTCGGCCCAGATACGCAGTATTTT. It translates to CASGSGVGPDTQYF.

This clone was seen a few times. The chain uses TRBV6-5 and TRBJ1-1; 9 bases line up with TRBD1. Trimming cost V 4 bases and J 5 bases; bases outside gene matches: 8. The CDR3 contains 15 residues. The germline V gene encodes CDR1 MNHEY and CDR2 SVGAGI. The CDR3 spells CASSSLGTGKTEAFF. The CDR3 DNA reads TGTGCCAGCAGTTCCCTGGGGACAGGGAAAACTGAAGCTTTCTTT.

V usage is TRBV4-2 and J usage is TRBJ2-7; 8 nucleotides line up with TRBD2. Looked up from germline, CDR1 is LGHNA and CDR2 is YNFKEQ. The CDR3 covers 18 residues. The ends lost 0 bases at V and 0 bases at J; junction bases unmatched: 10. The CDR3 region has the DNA TGTGCCAGCAGCCAAGAACTCCCGGCTAGCGGGTTCTCCTACGAGCAGTACTTC. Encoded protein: CASSQELPASGFSYEQYF.

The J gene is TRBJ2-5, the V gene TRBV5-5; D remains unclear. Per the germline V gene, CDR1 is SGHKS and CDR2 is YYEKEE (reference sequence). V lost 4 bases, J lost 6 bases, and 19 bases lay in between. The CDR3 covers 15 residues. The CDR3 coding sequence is TGTGCCAGCAGCCCAAGATTGGAGATTCGGCAGACCCAGTACTTC. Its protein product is CASSPRLEIRQTQYF.

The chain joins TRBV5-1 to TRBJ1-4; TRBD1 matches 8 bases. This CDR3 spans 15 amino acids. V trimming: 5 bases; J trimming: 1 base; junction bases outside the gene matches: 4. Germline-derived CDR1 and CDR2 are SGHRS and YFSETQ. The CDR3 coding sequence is TGCGCCAGCAGACCAACAGGGGGAACTAATGAAAAACTGTTTTTT. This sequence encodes CASRPTGGTNEKLFF.

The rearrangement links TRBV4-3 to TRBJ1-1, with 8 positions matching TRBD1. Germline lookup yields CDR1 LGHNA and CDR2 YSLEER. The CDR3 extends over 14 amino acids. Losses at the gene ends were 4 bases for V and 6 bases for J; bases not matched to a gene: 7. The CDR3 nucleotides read TGCGCCAGCAGCCGAAGACAGGGGAGCGCTGAAGCTTTCTTT. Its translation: CASSRRQGSAEAFF.

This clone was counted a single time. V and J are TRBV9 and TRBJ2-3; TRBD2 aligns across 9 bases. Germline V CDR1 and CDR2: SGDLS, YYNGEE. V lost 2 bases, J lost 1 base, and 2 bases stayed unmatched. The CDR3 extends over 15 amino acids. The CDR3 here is CASSVSSGGTDTQYF. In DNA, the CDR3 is TGTGCCAGCAGCGTTTCTAGCGGGGGCACAGATACGCAGTATTTT.

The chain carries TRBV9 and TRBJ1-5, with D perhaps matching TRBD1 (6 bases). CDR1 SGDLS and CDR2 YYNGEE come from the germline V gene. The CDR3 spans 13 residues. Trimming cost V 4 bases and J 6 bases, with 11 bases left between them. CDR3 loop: CASSRDKGQPQHF. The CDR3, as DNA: TGTGCCAGCAGCCGGGACAAAGGTCAGCCCCAGCATTTT.

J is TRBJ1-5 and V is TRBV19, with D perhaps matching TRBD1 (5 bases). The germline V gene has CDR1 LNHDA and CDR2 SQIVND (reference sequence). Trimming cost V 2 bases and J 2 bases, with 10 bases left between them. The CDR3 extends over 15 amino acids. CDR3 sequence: CASSIREGGNQPQHF. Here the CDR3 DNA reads TGTGCCAGTAGTATAAGGGAAGGGGGCAATCAGCCCCAGCATTTT. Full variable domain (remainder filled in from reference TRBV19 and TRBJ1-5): DGGITQSPKYLFRKEGQNVTLSCEQNLNHDAMYWYRQDPGQGLRLIYYSQIVNDFQKGDIAEGYSVSREKKESFPLTVTSAQKNPTAFYLCASSIREGGNQPQHFGDGTRLSIL.

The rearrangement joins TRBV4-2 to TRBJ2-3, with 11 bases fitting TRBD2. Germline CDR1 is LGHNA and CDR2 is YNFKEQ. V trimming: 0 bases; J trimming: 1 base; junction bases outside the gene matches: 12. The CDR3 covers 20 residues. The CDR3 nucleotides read TGTGCCAGCAGCCAAGATGGGCTAGCGGGGGGCAGAAGGGGCACAGATACGCAGTATTTT. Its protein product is CASSQDGLAGGRRGTDTQYF.

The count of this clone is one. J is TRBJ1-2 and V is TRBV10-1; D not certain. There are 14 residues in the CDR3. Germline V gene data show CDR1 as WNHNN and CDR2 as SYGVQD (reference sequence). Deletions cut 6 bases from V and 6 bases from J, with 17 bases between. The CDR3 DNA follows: TGCGCCAGCAGCCATCGGACGGGAGACGATGGCTACACCTTC. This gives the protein CASSHRTGDDGYTF.

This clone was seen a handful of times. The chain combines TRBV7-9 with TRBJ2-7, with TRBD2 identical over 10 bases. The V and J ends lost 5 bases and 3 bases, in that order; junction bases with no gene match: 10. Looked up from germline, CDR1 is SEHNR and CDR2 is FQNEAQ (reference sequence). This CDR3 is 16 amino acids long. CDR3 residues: CASSDPLAGALYEQYF. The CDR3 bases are TGTGCCAGCAGCGACCCTCTAGCGGGAGCCCTCTACGAGCAGTACTTC.

This chain's CDR3 is CASSLEPGFNYGYTF. The CDR3 DNA follows: TGTGCCAGCAGCTTAGAGCCAGGTTTTAACTATGGCTACACCTTC. The chain links TRBV7-6 to TRBJ1-2; D gene ambiguous. The germline V gene has CDR1 SGHVS and CDR2 FNYEAQ. The CDR3 consists of 15 residues. The ends were cut back, 1 base at V and 1 base at J, with 10 bases in the middle.

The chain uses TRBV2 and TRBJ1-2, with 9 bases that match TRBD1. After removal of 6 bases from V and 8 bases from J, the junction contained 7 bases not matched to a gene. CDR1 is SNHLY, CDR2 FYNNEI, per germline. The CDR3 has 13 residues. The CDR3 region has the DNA TGTGCCAGCAGCTCGACAGGGGGAGAGGGCTACACCTTC. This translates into CASSSTGGEGYTF.